The present T cell receptor beta chain was sequenced within a study of cytomegalovirus exposure and HLA in healthy donors. The study's findings and limits: Overall, some 160 TCR beta chains were annotated as cytomegalovirus-associated. It emerged from a later analysis that several of the most significant clusters appeared to be linked to common viral pathogens. For TCR beta chains, V- and J-gene trimming was later linked to a missense DCLRE1C variant.

The CDR3 is 16 amino acids. Germline CDR1 reads LGHNA; CDR2 reads YNFKEQ. V gave up 0 bases and J gave up 1 base, with 12 bases separating them. Note on this clone: As yet, its antigen is unknown.

The PCR made use of 60 Vbeta and 13 Jbeta primers. The protocol was immunoSEQ multiplex PCR, while the TCRdb copy is restricted to in-frame clones and leaves out a portion. The sample carries 75,000 to 95,000 clones, about 66% recorded once. Specimen: PBMCs. The TCR comes from a woman between 45 and 65 years old in good health and CMV-seropositive. The chain recombines TRBV4-2 with TRBJ1-1, with D possibly TRBD1 on 6 matching bases. This chain's CDR3 is CASSQDNVRGNTEAFF. CDR3 bases: TGTGCCAGCAGCCAAGATAATGTCAGGGGGAACACTGAAGCTTTCTTT.